A single sample is the source of the 17 T cell receptor beta chains below, sequenced in a study of blood T cell repertoires in COVID-19. Repertoires were generated with immunoSEQ multiplex PCR, while TCRdb's copy carries only in-frame clones and drops some. Of approximately 260,000 clones listed, around 80% are singletons. Sequenced input: peripheral blood. The receptors shown here come from a woman aged 40 to 50 with active or convalescent COVID-19.

This clone was observed a few times. Other DNA sequences in the same sample also yield this CDR3. V usage is TRBV3-1 (or the pseudogene TRBV3-2) and J usage is TRBJ1-1, with D maybe TRBD1 (5 bases). Germline values: CDR1 LGHDT, CDR2 YNNKEL (reference sequence). This CDR3 contains 13 residues. V dropped 1 base and J dropped 5 bases, with 8 bases sitting between them. The CDR3, as DNA: TGTGCCAGCAGCCAAGGGAGGGGAACTGAAGCTTTCTTT. Translating it yields CASSQGRGTEAFF.

The chain combines TRBV10-1 with TRBJ2-7; TRBD2 matches 10 bases. The CDR3 runs to 15 residues. Germline values: CDR1 WNHNN, CDR2 SYGVQD (reference sequence). With V trimmed by 4 bases and J by 6 bases, 9 bases remained unmatched. As DNA, the CDR3 is TGCGCCAGCAGTGGAAGCAGCGGGGGGGGTGGCGAGCAGTACGTC. It encodes CASSGSSGGGGEQYV.

The chain links TRBV2 to TRBJ1-6; D is unresolved. The CDR3 runs to 15 residues. CDR1 is SNHLY, CDR2 FYNNEI, per germline. V was pared by 4 bases and J by 0 bases, with 7 bases between. The CDR3, as DNA: TGTGCCAGCAGTGCGGGGAGCTCCTATAATTCACCCCTCCACTTT. Protein sequence: CASSAGSSYNSPLHF.

The V gene is TRBV5-4, the J gene TRBJ1-2, with D possibly TRBD1 on 5 matching bases. Germline assignment: CDR1 SGHNT and CDR2 YYREEE (reference sequence). Trimming left V 1 base short and J 7 bases short, with 14 bases between. The CDR3 covers 14 residues. As DNA, the CDR3 is TGTGCCAGCAGCTTGTTTGGGGGGATTCGTGGCTACACCTTC. Its protein product is CASSLFGGIRGYTF.

This clone was picked up a small number of times. CDR3 DNA: TGTGCCAGTCTCTCTAGAAACCCCTACGAGCAGTACTTC. The encoded protein is CASLSRNPYEQYF. The rearrangement links TRBV19 to TRBJ2-7; D uncertain. Germline CDR1 LNHDA, CDR2 SQIVND (reference sequence). The germline V and J ends were trimmed by 8 bases and 2 bases, with 13 bases remaining between them. The CDR3 runs to 13 residues. The whole variable domain, filled in from reference TRBV19 and TRBJ2-7, reads DGGITQSPKYLFRKEGQNVTLSCEQNLNHDAMYWYRQDPGQGLRLIYYSQIVNDFQKGDIAEGYSVSREKKESFPLTVTSAQKNPTAFYLCASLSRNPYEQYFGPGTRLTVT.

The chain combines TRBV12-5 with TRBJ2-7, with 10 nucleotides matching TRBD1. The CDR3 spans 14 residues. Germline CDR1 and CDR2: LGHNT and FRNRAP. Trimming removed 7 bases from V and 4 bases from J; junction bases left unmatched: 7. The CDR3 protein is CASAKDRGVYEQYF. DNA of the CDR3: TGTGCTAGTGCCAAGGACAGGGGGGTATACGAGCAGTACTTC.

A remark on this clone: Other DNA sequences of this sample code for an identical CDR3. The chain recombines TRBV3-1 (or the pseudogene TRBV3-2) with TRBJ2-3; 9 bases align to TRBD1. This CDR3 is 15 amino acids long. Unmatched junction bases numbered 4, after V lost 4 bases and J lost 2 bases. The germline CDR1 and CDR2 sequences are LGHDT and YNNKEL (reference sequence). The chain's CDR3 is CASSPGQGFTDTQYF. CDR3 coding DNA: TGTGCCAGCAGCCCGGGACAGGGATTCACAGATACGCAGTATTTT.

The chain employs TRBV9 and TRBJ2-5, with 8 bases lining up with TRBD2. This CDR3 region has 15 residues. Germline V gene sequence: CDR1 SGDLS, CDR2 YYNGEE. V was clipped by 4 bases and J by 5 bases; unmatched bases: 10. CDR3 bases: TGTGCCAGCAGCCCTTTCGGGGGGGCCGGTGAGACCCAGTACTTC. This encodes CASSPFGGAGETQYF.

This clone appeared a few times. This chain uses TRBV7-9 with TRBJ1-1; D remains ambiguous. Trimming removed 0 bases at V and 4 bases at J, with 12 bases between. Germline V lookup: CDR1 SEHNR, CDR2 FQNEAQ (reference sequence). The CDR3 runs 15 residues. The CDR3 spells CASSLAAGRITEAFF. CDR3 DNA: TGTGCCAGCAGCTTAGCGGCCGGGAGAATCACTGAAGCTTTCTTT.

This clone was recorded a few times. The V and J genes are TRBV5-4 and TRBJ1-3; the D gene is possibly TRBD1 (6 bases). The CDR3 contains 16 residues. CDR1 and CDR2 from the germline V gene are SGHNT and YYREEE (reference sequence). Trimming cost V 10 bases and J 1 base, with 21 bases left between them. The CDR3 reads CASEGDQPGSGNTIYF. The CDR3 nucleotides read TGTGCCTCTGAGGGGGACCAACCGGGGTCTGGAAACACCATATATTTT.

The chain uses TRBV6-6 and TRBJ2-5; 8 bases line up with TRBD1. Germline values: CDR1 MNHNY, CDR2 SVGAGI (reference sequence). The ends lost 6 bases at V and 4 bases at J; junction bases unmatched: 1. The CDR3 sequence is 12 residues long. CDR3 bases: TGTGCCAGCAGCAGGGGGCTAGAGACCCAGTACTTC. Translated, it gives CASSRGLETQYF.

In DNA form, the CDR3 reads TGCGCCAGCAGCTTGGGGGGGCGGGTTGAGCAGTACTTC. Amino acids: CASSLGGRVEQYF. The chain employs TRBV5-1 and TRBJ2-7, with a possible D match to TRBD1 (6 bases). CDR1 and CDR2 from the germline V gene are SGHRS and YFSETQ. There are 13 residues in the CDR3. The germline V and J ends were trimmed by 0 bases and 7 bases, with 11 bases remaining between them.

In this sample, this clone turned up a few times. A junction end diverges from the germline sequence, so it may reflect a read error. The chain carries TRBV7-9 and TRBJ1-5, with D perhaps matching TRBD1 (6 bases). The germline gives CDR1 SEHNR, CDR2 FQNEAQ (reference sequence). CDR3 length: 16 amino acids. The CDR3 DNA reads as TGTGCCAGCAGCTCCATCCCGGACAGAACGGATCAGGCCCAGCATTTT. This gives the protein CASSSIPDRTDQAQHF.

This clone was detected once. The J gene is TRBJ2-3, the V gene TRBV15; 7 nucleotides agree with TRBD1. This CDR3 has 15 amino acids. J was trimmed by 8 bases and V by 0 bases; bases with no gene match: 8. Germline CDR1 and CDR2: LNHNV and YYDKDF (reference sequence). CDR3 protein: CATSRDDRERGTQYF. CDR3 DNA: TGTGCCACCAGCAGAGACGACAGGGAAAGGGGTACGCAGTATTTT.

This chain connects TRBV18 to TRBJ2-5; tentatively, D is TRBD2 (6 bases). This CDR3 contains 13 residues. Trimming shortened V by 4 bases and J by 5 bases, and 11 bases separated the two germline ends. Germline-derived CDR1 and CDR2 are KGHSH and LQKENI. CDR3 residues: CASSLPSEETQYF. CDR3 DNA: TGTGCCAGCTCACTCCCTAGCGAGGAGACCCAGTACTTC.

This clone was found a few times. V is TRBV6-5 and J is TRBJ1-1; 9 bases match TRBD1. Germline CDR1 MNHEY, CDR2 SVGAGI. The length of the CDR3 is 13 residues. V lost 6 bases and J lost 6; bases outside the gene matches: 5. The CDR3 is CASRKQGAAEAFF. DNA for the CDR3: TGTGCCAGCAGAAAACAGGGGGCTGCTGAAGCTTTCTTT.

The genes are TRBV19 and TRBJ2-3, with 8 bases identical to TRBD2. V dropped 9 bases and J dropped 5; count of bases not matched to a gene: 10. CDR1 and CDR2 from the germline V gene are LNHDA and SQIVND (reference sequence). The CDR3 has 14 amino acids. DNA of the CDR3: TGTGCCAGCGGGGGACTAGGGGGGATAGATACGCAGTATTTT. Encoded protein: CASGGLGGIDTQYF.